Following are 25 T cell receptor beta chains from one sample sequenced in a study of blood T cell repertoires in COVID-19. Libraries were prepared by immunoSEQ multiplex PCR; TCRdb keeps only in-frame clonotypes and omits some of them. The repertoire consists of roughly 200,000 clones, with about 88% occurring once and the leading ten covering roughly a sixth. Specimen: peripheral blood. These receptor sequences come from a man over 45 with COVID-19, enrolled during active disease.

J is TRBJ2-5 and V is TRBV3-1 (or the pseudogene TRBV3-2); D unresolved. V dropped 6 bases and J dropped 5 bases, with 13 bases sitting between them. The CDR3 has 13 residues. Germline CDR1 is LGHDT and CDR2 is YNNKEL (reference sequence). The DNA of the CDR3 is TGTGCCAGCAGTGCGGCGTATGGGGAGACCCAGTACTTC. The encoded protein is CASSAAYGETQYF.

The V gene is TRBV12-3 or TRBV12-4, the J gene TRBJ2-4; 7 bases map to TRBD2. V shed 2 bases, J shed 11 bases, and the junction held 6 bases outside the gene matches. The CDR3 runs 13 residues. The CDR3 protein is CASSLREGGFQYF. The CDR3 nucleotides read TGTGCCAGCAGTTTAAGGGAGGGTGGCTTTCAGTACTTC.

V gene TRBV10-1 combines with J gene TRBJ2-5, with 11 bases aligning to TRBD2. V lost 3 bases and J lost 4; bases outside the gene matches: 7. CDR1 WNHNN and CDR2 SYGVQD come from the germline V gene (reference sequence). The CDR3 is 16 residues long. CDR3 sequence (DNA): TGCGCCAGCAGTGACACAACTAGCGGGAGACTAGAGACCCAGTACTTC. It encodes CASSDTTSGRLETQYF.

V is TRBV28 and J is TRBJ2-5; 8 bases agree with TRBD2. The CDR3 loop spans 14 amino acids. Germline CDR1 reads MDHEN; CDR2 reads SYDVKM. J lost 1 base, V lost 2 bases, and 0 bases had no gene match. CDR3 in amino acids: CASSLAGGQETQYF. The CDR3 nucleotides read TGTGCCAGCAGTTTAGCGGGGGGCCAAGAGACCCAGTACTTC. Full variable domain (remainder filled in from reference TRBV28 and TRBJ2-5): DVKVTQSSRYLVKRTGEKVFLECVQDMDHENMFWYRQDPGLGLRLIYFSYDVKMKEKGDIPEGYSVSREKKERFSLILESASTNQTSMYLCASSLAGGQETQYFGPGTRLLVL.

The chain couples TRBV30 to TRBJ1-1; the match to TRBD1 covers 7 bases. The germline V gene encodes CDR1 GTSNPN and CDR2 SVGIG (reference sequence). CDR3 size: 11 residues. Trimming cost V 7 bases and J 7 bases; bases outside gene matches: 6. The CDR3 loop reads CASARDSEAFF. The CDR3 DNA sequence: TGTGCCTCTGCCCGGGACAGTGAAGCTTTCTTT.

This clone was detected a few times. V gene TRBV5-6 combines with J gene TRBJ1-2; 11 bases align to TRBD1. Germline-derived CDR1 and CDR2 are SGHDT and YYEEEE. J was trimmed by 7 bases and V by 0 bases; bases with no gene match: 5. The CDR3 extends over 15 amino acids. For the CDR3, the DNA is TGTGCCAGCAGCTTGGGGACAGGGGGCGAGGTTGGCTACACCTTC. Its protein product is CASSLGTGGEVGYTF.

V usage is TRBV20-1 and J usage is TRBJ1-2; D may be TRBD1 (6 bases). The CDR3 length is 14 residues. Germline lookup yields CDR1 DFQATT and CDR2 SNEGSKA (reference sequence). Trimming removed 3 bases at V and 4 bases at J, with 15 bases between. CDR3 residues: CSASPRDTIYGYTF. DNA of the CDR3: TGCAGTGCTAGTCCCCGGGACACCATCTATGGCTACACCTTC.

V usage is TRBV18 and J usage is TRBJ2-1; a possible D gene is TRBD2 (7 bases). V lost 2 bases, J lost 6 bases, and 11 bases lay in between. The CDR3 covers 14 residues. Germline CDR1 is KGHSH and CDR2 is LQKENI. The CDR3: CASSPGGASNEQFF. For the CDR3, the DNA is TGTGCCAGCTCACCAGGGGGGGCTAGCAATGAGCAGTTCTTC. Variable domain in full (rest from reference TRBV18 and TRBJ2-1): NAGVMQNPRHLVRRRGQEARLRCSPMKGHSHVYWYRQLPEEGLKFMVYLQKENIIDESGMPKERFSAEFPKEGPSILRIQQVVRGDSAAYFCASSPGGASNEQFFGPGTRLTVL.

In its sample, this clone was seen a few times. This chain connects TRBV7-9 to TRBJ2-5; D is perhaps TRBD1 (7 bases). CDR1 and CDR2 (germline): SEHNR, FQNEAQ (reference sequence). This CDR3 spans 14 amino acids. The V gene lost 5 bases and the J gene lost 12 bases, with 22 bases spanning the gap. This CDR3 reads CASSTSPTGTAKYF. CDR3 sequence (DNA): TGTGCCAGCAGCACTAGCCCCACGGGGACAGCAAAGTACTTC.

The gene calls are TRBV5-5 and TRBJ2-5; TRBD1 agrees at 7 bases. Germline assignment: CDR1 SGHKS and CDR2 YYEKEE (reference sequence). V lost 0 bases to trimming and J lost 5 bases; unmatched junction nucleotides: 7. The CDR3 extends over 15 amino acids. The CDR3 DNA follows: TGTGCCAGCAGCTTGGAGGGACAGAAGGGCGAGACCCAGTACTTC. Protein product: CASSLEGQKGETQYF.

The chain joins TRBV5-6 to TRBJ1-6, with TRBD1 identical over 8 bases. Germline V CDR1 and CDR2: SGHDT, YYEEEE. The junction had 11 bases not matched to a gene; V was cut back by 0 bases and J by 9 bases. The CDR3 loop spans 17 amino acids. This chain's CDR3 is CASSLGANAGGRSPLHF. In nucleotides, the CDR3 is TGTGCCAGCAGCTTGGGGGCGAACGCAGGGGGCCGTTCACCCCTCCACTTT.

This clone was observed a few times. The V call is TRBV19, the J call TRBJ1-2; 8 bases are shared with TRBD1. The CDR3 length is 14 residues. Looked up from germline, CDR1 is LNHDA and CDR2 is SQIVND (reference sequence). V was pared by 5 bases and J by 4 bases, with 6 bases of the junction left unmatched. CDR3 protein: CASSQGQVRYGYTF. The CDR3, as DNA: TGTGCCAGTAGTCAGGGACAGGTTCGCTATGGCTACACCTTC.

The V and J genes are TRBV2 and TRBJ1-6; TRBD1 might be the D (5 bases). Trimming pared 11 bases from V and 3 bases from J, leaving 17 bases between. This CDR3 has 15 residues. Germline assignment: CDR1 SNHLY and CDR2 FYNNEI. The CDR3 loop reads CAGGTRSSYNSPLHF. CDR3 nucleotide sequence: TGTGCCGGCGGGACTAGGTCCAGCTATAATTCACCCCTCCACTTT.

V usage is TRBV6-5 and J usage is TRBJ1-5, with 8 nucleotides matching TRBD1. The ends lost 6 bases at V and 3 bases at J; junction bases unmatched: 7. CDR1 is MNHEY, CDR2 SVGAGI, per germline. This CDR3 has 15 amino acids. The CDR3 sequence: CASRVGQGPNQPQHF. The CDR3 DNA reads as TGTGCCAGCAGGGTTGGACAGGGCCCCAATCAGCCCCAGCATTTT.

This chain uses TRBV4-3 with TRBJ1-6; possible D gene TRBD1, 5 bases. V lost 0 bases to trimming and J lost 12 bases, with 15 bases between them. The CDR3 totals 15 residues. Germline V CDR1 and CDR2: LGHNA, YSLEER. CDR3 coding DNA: TGCGCCAGCAGCCAAGATAACACGTTCGGGGGACCCCTCCACTTT. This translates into CASSQDNTFGGPLHF.

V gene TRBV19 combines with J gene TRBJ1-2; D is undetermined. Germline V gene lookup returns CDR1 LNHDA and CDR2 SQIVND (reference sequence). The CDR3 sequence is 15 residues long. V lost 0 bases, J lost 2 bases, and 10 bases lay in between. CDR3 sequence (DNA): TGTGCCAGTAGTATAGATTCCGCAGGAAACTATGGCTACACCTTC. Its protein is CASSIDSAGNYGYTF.

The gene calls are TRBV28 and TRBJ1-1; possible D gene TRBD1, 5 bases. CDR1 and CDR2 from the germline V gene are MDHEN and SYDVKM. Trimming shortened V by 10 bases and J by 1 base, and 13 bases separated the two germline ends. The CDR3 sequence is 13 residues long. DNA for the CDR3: TGTGCCACCTTAGAGACAGCGAACACTGAAGCTTTCTTT. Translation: CATLETANTEAFF.

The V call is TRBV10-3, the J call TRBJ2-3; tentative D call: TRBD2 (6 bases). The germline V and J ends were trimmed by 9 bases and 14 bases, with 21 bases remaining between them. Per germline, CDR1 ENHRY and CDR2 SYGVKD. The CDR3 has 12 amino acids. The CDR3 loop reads CAIGTPAGSGYF. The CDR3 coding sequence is TGTGCCATTGGGACTCCTGCTGGCTCAGGGTATTTT.

The CDR3 loop reads CASSIRDRTEKLFF. In DNA form, the CDR3 reads TGTGCCAGCAGTATCCGGGACAGGACCGAAAAACTGTTTTTT. The chain combines TRBV2 with TRBJ1-4; 8 bases line up with TRBD1. The CDR3 runs 14 residues. Germline V gives CDR1 SNHLY, CDR2 FYNNEI. J lost 8 bases, V lost 5 bases, and 7 bases had no gene match. Together with reference TRBV2 and TRBJ1-4, the CDR3 gives the full variable domain: EPEVTQTPSHQVTQMGQEVILRCVPISNHLYFYWYRQILGQKVEFLVSFYNNEISEKSEIFDDQFSVERPDGSNFTLKIRSTKLEDSAMYFCASSIRDRTEKLFFGSGTQLSVL.

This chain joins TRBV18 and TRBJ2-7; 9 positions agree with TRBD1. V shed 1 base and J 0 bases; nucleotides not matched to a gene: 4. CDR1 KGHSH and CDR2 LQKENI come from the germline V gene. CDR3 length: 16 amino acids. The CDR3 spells CASSPLADRGSYEQYF. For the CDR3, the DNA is TGTGCCAGCTCACCACTAGCGGACAGGGGCTCCTACGAGCAGTACTTC. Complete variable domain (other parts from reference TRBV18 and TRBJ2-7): NAGVMQNPRHLVRRRGQEARLRCSPMKGHSHVYWYRQLPEEGLKFMVYLQKENIIDESGMPKERFSAEFPKEGPSILRIQQVVRGDSAAYFCASSPLADRGSYEQYFGPGTRLTVT.

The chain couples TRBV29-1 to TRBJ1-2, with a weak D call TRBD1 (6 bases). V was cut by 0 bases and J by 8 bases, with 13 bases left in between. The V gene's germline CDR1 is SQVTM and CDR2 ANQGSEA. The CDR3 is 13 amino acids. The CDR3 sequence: CSVEDVRGGGYTF. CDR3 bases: TGCAGCGTTGAAGACGTCAGGGGTGGGGGCTACACCTTC.

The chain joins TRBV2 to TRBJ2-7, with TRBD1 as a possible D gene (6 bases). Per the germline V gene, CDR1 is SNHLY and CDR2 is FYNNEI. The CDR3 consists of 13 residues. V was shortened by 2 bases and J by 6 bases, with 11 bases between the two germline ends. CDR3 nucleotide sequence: TGTGCCAGCAGTGAAAGGGGACAACTCGAGCAGTACTTC. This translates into CASSERGQLEQYF. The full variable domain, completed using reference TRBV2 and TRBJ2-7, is EPEVTQTPSHQVTQMGQEVILRCVPISNHLYFYWYRQILGQKVEFLVSFYNNEISEKSEIFDDQFSVERPDGSNFTLKIRSTKLEDSAMYFCASSERGQLEQYFGPGTRLTVT.

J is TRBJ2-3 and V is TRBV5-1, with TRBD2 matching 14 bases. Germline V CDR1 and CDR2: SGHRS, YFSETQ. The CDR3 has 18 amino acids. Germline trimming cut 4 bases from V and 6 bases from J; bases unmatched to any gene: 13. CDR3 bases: TGCGCCAGCAGCACCGGGACTAGCGGGAGCCCCAAGACCGATACGCAGTATTTT. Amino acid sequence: CASSTGTSGSPKTDTQYF.

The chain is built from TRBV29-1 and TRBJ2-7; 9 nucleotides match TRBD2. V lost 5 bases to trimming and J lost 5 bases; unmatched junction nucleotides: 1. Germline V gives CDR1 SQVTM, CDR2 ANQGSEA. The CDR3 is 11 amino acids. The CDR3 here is CSVLAGHEQYF. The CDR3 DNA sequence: TGCAGCGTTCTAGCGGGACACGAGCAGTACTTC.

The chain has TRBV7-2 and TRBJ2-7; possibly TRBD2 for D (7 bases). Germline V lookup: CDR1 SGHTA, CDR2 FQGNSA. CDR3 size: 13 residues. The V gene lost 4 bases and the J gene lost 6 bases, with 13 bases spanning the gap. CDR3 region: CASSSRGGAEQYF. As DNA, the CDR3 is TGTGCCAGCAGCTCTCGTGGGGGGGCCGAGCAGTACTTC.